This T cell receptor beta chain was captured in a study of blood T cell repertoires in COVID-19. Across the study: Sites in the United States, Italy and Spain provided acute and convalescent COVID-19 samples. PBMCs, B-cell-depleted T cells, or T cells were the source of the cDNA or gDNA that made up the material.

Original analysis: Reference gene primer amplification yielded estimated nucleated cell counts. Here immunoSEQ multiplex PCR was the method, and the copy in TCRdb shows in-frame clones only, minus some. V, J and clone size reflect that table, while D and trimming were determined from the DNA. The table lists hundreds of thousands of clones, 70% to 90% of them singletons. In germline, CDR1 is MNHNS, CDR2 SASEGT. Trimming stripped 3 bases from V and 5 bases from J, with 16 bases between. This CDR3 is 15 amino acids long. The chain has TRBV6-1 and TRBJ2-5, with no clear D. The TCR sequence derives from a man between 18 and 35 years old with active or convalescent COVID-19. The sequenced material came from peripheral blood. The CDR3 loop reads CASSDRGSHRETQYF. In DNA, the CDR3 is TGTGCCAGCAGTGATCGAGGATCTCATAGGGAGACCCAGTACTTC.